The 11 T cell receptor beta chains below come from one sample, sequenced in a study of T cell clonotyping in hematopoietic cell transplantation. Profiled with immunoSEQ multiplex PCR; TCRdb holds only in-frame clones, not every one. In the table there are approximately 5,800 clones, roughly 32% of which are singletons. The sequences come from peripheral blood mononuclear cells, collected 30 days after allogeneic stem cell transplant. The receptor source for this set is a female patient in her fifties or sixties who had an allogeneic stem cell transplant from an unrelated donor, so the T cells may come from the graft donor. Some clones in this sample may be carry-over from other donors' samples.

The rearrangement links TRBV6-5 to TRBJ1-5; D unclear. V lost 2 bases and J lost 4, with 6 bases in between. CDR1 and CDR2 (germline): MNHEY, SVGAGI. The CDR3 runs 13 residues. The CDR3 sequence: CASSYGDNQPQHF. In DNA form, the CDR3 reads TGTGCCAGCAGTTACGGAGATAATCAGCCCCAGCATTTT.

The chain combines TRBV30 with TRBJ1-1, with D unresolved. The ends were cut back, 4 bases at V and 2 bases at J, with 8 bases in the middle. The germline V gene encodes CDR1 GTSNPN and CDR2 SVGIG (reference sequence). The CDR3 extends over 12 amino acids. CDR3 sequence (DNA): TGTGCCTGGACGGTATCCAACACTGAAGCTTTCTTT. Protein product: CAWTVSNTEAFF.

The chain recombines TRBV30 with TRBJ1-1, with D maybe TRBD1 (5 bases). Germline V gene sequence: CDR1 GTSNPN, CDR2 SVGIG (reference sequence). This CDR3 comprises 11 residues. The germline V and J ends were trimmed by 5 bases and 5 bases, with 9 bases remaining between them. The CDR3 region has the DNA TGTGCCTGGTTTGGACAAACTGAAGCTTTCTTT. It yields the protein CAWFGQTEAFF.

For the CDR3, the DNA is TGTGCCAGCAGTTTATCGGCGCGGAACCACAATCAGCCCCAGCATTTT. This sequence encodes CASSLSARNHNQPQHF. The chain uses TRBV28 and TRBJ1-5; D is unresolved. Germline V gene sequence: CDR1 MDHEN, CDR2 SYDVKM. CDR3 length: 16 residues. Trimming removed 1 base at V and 3 bases at J, with 13 bases between.

The chain combines TRBV7-2 with TRBJ2-7; 10 bases are shared with TRBD1. CDR3 size: 15 residues. With 5 bases clipped from V and 0 bases from J, the junction kept 4 bases outside the gene matches. The germline gives CDR1 SGHTA, CDR2 FQGNSA. As DNA, the CDR3 is TGTGCCAGCAGCCTCGGACAGGGGGGCTCCTACGAGCAGTACTTC. It translates to CASSLGQGGSYEQYF. Full variable domain (outside the CDR3, taken from reference TRBV7-2 and TRBJ2-7): GAGVSQSPSNKVTEKGKDVELRCDPISGHTALYWYRQSLGQGLEFLIYFQGNSAPDKSGLPSDRFSAERTGGSVSTLTIQRTQQEDSAVYLCASSLGQGGSYEQYFGPGTRLTVT.

This clone was seen only a few times. J is TRBJ2-3 and V is TRBV30, with D possibly TRBD2 on 6 matching bases. Germline V gives CDR1 GTSNPN, CDR2 SVGIG (reference sequence). The V end was cut by 2 bases, the J end by 2 bases, with 14 bases between. CDR3 size: 15 residues. The CDR3 loop is CAWSPFGGTTDTQYF. CDR3 sequence (DNA): TGTGCCTGGAGTCCCTTTGGGGGGACCACAGATACGCAGTATTTT.

The rearrangement links TRBV5-6 to TRBJ2-5; 11 bases are shared with TRBD1. The CDR3 loop spans 16 amino acids. The germline V gene encodes CDR1 SGHDT and CDR2 YYEEEE. With V trimmed by 4 bases and J by 5 bases, 10 bases remained unmatched. Here the CDR3 DNA reads TGTGCCAGCAGCCTGGGAGTGGGGACAGGGGGGGAGACCCAGTACTTC. This translates into CASSLGVGTGGETQYF.

The chain joins TRBV28 to TRBJ2-3, with 11 positions matching TRBD2. The CDR3 length is 14 residues. Per germline, CDR1 MDHEN and CDR2 SYDVKM. V was pared by 6 bases and J by 1 base, with 0 bases of the junction left unmatched. The CDR3 loop is CASRLAGGTDTQYF. The CDR3 region has the DNA TGTGCCAGCAGACTAGCGGGAGGCACAGATACGCAGTATTTT.

This chain connects TRBV30 to TRBJ2-5, with D perhaps matching TRBD2 (5 bases). Trimming took off 2 bases at V and 7 bases at J, with 11 bases between the two ends. The CDR3 runs to 12 residues. From germline, CDR1 is GTSNPN and CDR2 SVGIG (reference sequence). In DNA form, the CDR3 reads TGTGCCTGGAGTCCCCCAAGCGGGACCCAGTACTTC. Translated, it gives CAWSPPSGTQYF.

The rearrangement links TRBV13 to TRBJ2-1; TRBD2 aligns across 9 bases. The CDR3 runs to 16 residues. From germline, CDR1 is PRHDT and CDR2 FYEKMQ (reference sequence). The V gene end was trimmed by 5 bases and the J gene end by 7 bases; junction bases not matched to a gene: 12. The CDR3 DNA is TGTGCCAGCAGCGTAGCTACTGGGCGGGGGGGTAATGAGCAGTTCTTC. It translates to CASSVATGRGGNEQFF.

The V gene is TRBV2, the J gene TRBJ1-2; D unresolved. Germline V gives CDR1 SNHLY, CDR2 FYNNEI. The CDR3 covers 13 residues. Trimming pared 4 bases from V and 4 bases from J, leaving 10 bases between. The CDR3, as DNA: TGTGCCAGCAGTGCCGGCACCGTCTATGGCTACACCTTC. Its protein product is CASSAGTVYGYTF.